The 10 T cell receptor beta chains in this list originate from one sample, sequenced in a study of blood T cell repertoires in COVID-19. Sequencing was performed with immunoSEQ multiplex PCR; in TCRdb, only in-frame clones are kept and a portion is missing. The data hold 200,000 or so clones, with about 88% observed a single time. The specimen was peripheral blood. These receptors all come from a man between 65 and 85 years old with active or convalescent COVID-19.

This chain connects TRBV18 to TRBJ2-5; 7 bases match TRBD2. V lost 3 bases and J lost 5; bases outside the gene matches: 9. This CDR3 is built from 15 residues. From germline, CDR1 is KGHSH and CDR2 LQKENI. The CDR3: CASSPVALASETQYF. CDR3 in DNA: TGTGCCAGCTCACCGGTTGCACTAGCGTCGGAGACCCAGTACTTC.

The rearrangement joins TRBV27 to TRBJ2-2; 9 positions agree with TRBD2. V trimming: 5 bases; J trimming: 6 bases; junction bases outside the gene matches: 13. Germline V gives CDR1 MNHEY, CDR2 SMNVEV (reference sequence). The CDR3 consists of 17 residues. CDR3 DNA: TGTGCCAGCAGTCCGAGGACAGCGGGAGGTTCCCCCGGGGAGCTGTTTTTT. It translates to CASSPRTAGGSPGELFF.

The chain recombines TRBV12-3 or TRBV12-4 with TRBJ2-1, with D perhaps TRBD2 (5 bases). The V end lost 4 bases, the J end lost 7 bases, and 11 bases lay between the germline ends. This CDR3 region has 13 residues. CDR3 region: CASSSGIANEQFF. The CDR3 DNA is TGTGCCAGCAGTTCCGGGATAGCGAATGAGCAGTTCTTC.

The CDR3 bases are TGTGCCAGCAGCTTGGTCTCGGGTTCTACGCAGTATTTT. This encodes CASSLVSGSTQYF. V usage is TRBV5-6 and J usage is TRBJ2-3; the D is unclear. CDR1 is SGHDT and CDR2 is YYEEEE in the germline V gene. This CDR3 spans 13 amino acids. V was clipped by 0 bases and J by 8 bases, with 10 bases between them.

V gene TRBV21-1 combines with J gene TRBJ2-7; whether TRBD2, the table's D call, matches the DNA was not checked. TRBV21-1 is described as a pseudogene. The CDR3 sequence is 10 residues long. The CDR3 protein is CASSNLQQYF. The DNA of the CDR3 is TGTGCCAGCAGCAATCTACAGCAGTACTTC.

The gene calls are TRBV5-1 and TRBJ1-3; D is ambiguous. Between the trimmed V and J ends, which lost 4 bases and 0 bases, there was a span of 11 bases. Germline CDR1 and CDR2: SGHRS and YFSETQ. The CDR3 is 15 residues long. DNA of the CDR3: TGCGCCAGCAGCACAGACCCGAGCTCTGGAAACACCATATATTTT. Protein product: CASSTDPSSGNTIYF.

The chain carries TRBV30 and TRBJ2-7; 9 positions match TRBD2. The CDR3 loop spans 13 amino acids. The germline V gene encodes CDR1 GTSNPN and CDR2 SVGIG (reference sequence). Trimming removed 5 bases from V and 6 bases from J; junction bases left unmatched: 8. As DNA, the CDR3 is TGTGCCTGGGGTCCGGGACTAGCTTCCGAGCAGTACTTC. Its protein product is CAWGPGLASEQYF.

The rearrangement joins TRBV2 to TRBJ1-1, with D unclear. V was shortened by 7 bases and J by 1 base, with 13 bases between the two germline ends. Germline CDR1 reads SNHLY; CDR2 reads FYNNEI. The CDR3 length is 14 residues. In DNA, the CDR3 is TGTGCCAGCAACCGAGGAGCGGAGAACACTGAAGCTTTCTTT. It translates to CASNRGAENTEAFF.

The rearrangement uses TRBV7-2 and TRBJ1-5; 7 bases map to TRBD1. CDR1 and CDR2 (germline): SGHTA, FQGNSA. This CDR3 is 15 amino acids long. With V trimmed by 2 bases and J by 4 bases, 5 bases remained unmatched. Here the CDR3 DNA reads TGTGCCAGCAGCTTACAGGGGGGATCAAATCAGCCCCAGCATTTT. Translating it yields CASSLQGGSNQPQHF.

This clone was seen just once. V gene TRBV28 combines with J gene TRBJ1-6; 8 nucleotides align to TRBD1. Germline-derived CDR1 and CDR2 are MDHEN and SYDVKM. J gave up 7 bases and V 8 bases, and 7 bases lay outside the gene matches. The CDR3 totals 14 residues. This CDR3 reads CASRGQAVNSPLHF. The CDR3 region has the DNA TGTGCCAGCCGGGGACAGGCGGTAAATTCACCCCTCCACTTT.